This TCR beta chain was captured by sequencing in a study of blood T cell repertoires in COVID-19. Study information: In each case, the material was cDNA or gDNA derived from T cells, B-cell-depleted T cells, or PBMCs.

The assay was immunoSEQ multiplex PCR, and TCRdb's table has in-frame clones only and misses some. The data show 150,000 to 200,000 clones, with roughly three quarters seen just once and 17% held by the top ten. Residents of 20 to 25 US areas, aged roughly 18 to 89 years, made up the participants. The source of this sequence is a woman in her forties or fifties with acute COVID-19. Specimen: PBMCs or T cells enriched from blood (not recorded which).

CDR3 nucleotides: TGTGCCAGTAGTATAGATCGAGGGACAGGGACGACACCCCTCCACTTT. The encoded protein is CASSIDRGTGTTPLHF. The chain carries TRBV19 and TRBJ1-6, with TRBD1 matching 9 bases. J lost 11 bases, V lost 0 bases, and 8 bases had no gene match. The length of the CDR3 is 16 residues. Germline-derived CDR1 and CDR2 are LNHDA and SQIVND (reference sequence).